These 14 T cell receptor beta chains originate from one sample sequenced in a study of cytomegalovirus exposure and HLA in healthy donors. This PCR relied on a set of 60 Vbeta primers and 13 Jbeta primers. The assay was immunoSEQ multiplex PCR, and TCRdb's table has in-frame clones only and misses some. The table records about 160,000 clones, approximately 80% of them present only once. Sequencing was performed on PBMCs. All receptors come from a man between 18 and 35 years old in good health and CMV-seronegative.

The V gene is TRBV9, the J gene TRBJ2-3; 9 bases line up with TRBD2. Per germline, CDR1 SGDLS and CDR2 YYNGEE. After removal of 1 base from V and 6 bases from J, the junction contained 3 bases not matched to a gene. This CDR3 is 14 amino acids long. Here the CDR3 reads CASSVSGGRDTQYF. The CDR3 bases are TGTGCCAGCAGCGTAAGCGGGGGGAGGGATACGCAGTATTTT.

This clone was detected a few times. V usage is TRBV7-3 and J usage is TRBJ2-1, with 7 bases lining up with TRBD1. Germline trimming cut 5 bases from V and 8 bases from J; bases unmatched to any gene: 15. The V gene's germline CDR1 is SGHTA and CDR2 FQGTGA. The CDR3 contains 16 residues. CDR3 nucleotide sequence: TGTGCCAGCAGCGCATCTCGACAGGGAAAAGGCTATGAGCAGTTCTTC. It is translated as CASSASRQGKGYEQFF.

The V gene is TRBV27, the J gene TRBJ2-1; no reliable D call. Per the germline V gene, CDR1 is MNHEY and CDR2 is SMNVEV (reference sequence). V lost 8 bases and J lost 0, with 11 bases in between. This CDR3 has 14 amino acids. The CDR3 bases are TGTGCCAGCTCTCCCTCTAGCTCCTACAATGAGCAGTTCTTC. This sequence encodes CASSPSSSYNEQFF.

The chain employs TRBV5-1 and TRBJ2-1, with D possibly matching TRBD2 (6 bases). Between the trimmed V and J ends, which lost 2 bases and 7 bases, there was a span of 13 bases. Looked up from germline, CDR1 is SGHRS and CDR2 is YFSETQ. This CDR3 comprises 14 residues. The CDR3 nucleotides read TGCGCCAGCAGCTTCGACGGGAGAGAAAATGAGCAGTTCTTC. Encoded protein: CASSFDGRENEQFF.

The chain combines TRBV10-3 with TRBJ1-6; D unresolved. This CDR3 contains 15 residues. CDR1 is ENHRY, CDR2 SYGVKD, per germline. Trimming stripped 6 bases from V and 0 bases from J, with 9 bases between. The CDR3 region is CAIRRESSYNSPLHF. For the CDR3, the DNA is TGTGCCATCAGGCGGGAGAGCTCCTATAATTCACCCCTCCACTTT.

This clone showed up just a few times. The chain has TRBV5-4 and TRBJ1-3; possible D gene TRBD1, 6 bases. The V and J ends lost 4 bases and 2 bases respectively, with 13 bases between them. There are 15 residues in the CDR3. CDR1 and CDR2 (germline): SGHNT, YYREEE (reference sequence). As DNA, the CDR3 is TGTGCCAGCAGCACCTCAACAGGGACTGGAAACACCATATATTTT. Translated: CASSTSTGTGNTIYF.

This clone was observed a few times. The chain links TRBV2 to TRBJ2-1, with D possibly matching TRBD2 (5 bases). This CDR3 is built from 12 residues. In germline, CDR1 is SNHLY, CDR2 FYNNEI. The V gene lost 7 bases and the J gene lost 10 bases, with 14 bases spanning the gap. The CDR3 DNA reads TGTGCCAGCACGGACTCCCCTATGGAGCAGTTCTTC. This encodes CASTDSPMEQFF.

The V gene is TRBV7-9, the J gene TRBJ2-3; TRBD1 agrees at 9 bases. The trim removed 4 bases at V and 4 bases at J, leaving 9 bases unmatched. This CDR3 is built from 16 residues. Germline V CDR1 and CDR2: SEHNR, FQNEAQ (reference sequence). The CDR3 sequence: CASSYQTGQGADTQYF. CDR3 in DNA: TGTGCCAGCAGCTATCAAACGGGACAGGGAGCAGATACGCAGTATTTT.

The chain joins TRBV18 to TRBJ1-2; D remains unclear. The CDR3 covers 14 residues. V lost 2 bases to trimming and J lost 4 bases, with 11 bases between them. CDR1 and CDR2 from the germline V gene are KGHSH and LQKENI. The CDR3, as DNA: TGTGCCAGCTCACCAACCTCAGTTGTCTATGGCTACACCTTC. Protein sequence: CASSPTSVVYGYTF.

CDR3 protein: CASSQRDSRGTAEQYF. The CDR3 DNA is TGTGCCAGCTCTCAGAGGGACAGTCGGGGTACCGCCGAGCAGTACTTC. The chain is built from TRBV18 and TRBJ2-7; 7 positions match TRBD1. The CDR3 covers 16 residues. The germline V gene encodes CDR1 KGHSH and CDR2 LQKENI. J lost 6 bases, V lost 6 bases, and 17 bases had no gene match.

DNA for the CDR3: TGTGCCAGCAGCACCGGACTCCCGCAAGAGACCCAGTACTTC. Its protein is CASSTGLPQETQYF. The V gene is TRBV7-3, the J gene TRBJ2-5; perhaps TRBD2 as D (5 bases). V was clipped by 5 bases and J by 2 bases, with 12 bases between them. Germline values: CDR1 SGHTA, CDR2 FQGTGA. CDR3 size: 14 residues.

V is TRBV10-3 and J is TRBJ1-5; the match to TRBD1 covers 9 bases. The germline gives CDR1 ENHRY, CDR2 SYGVKD. Unmatched junction bases numbered 3, after V lost 3 bases and J lost 9 bases. This CDR3 has 13 amino acids. The DNA of the CDR3 is TGTGCCATCAGTGAAGACAGGGGGAGGCCCCAGCATTTT. The encoded protein is CAISEDRGRPQHF.

The chain is built from TRBV2 and TRBJ1-5; possible D gene TRBD1, 6 bases. This CDR3 is 14 amino acids long. The germline V and J ends were trimmed by 6 bases and 6 bases, with 15 bases remaining between them. Looked up from germline, CDR1 is SNHLY and CDR2 is FYNNEI. The CDR3 DNA reads TGTGCCAGCAGCCCCTGGGACACAGTTCAGCCCCAGCATTTT. This translates into CASSPWDTVQPQHF.

The V and J genes are TRBV28 and TRBJ1-2; D remains unclear. In germline, CDR1 is MDHEN, CDR2 SYDVKM. Trimming stripped 1 base from V and 8 bases from J, with 17 bases between. The CDR3 loop spans 15 amino acids. CDR3 in amino acids: CASSLYRVPDRGYTF. In DNA form, the CDR3 reads TGTGCCAGCAGTTTATACCGGGTCCCGGATAGGGGCTACACCTTC.